Detailed here is one T cell receptor (beta chain). The CDR3 has 14 amino acids. Germline CDR1 SGHRS, CDR2 YFSETQ. Trimming cost V 0 bases and J 5 bases, with 8 bases left between them. This entry belongs to a study of blood T cell repertoires in COVID-19. On the study more broadly: Spain, Italy and the United States supplied samples that represented acute and convalescent COVID-19. Sample material is recorded as cDNA or gDNA derived from T cells, B-cell-depleted T cells, or PBMCs.

Original processing methods: From reference gene primer amplification, estimates of nucleated cell counts were derived. Produced via immunoSEQ multiplex PCR; TCRdb's table is partial and in-frame only. V, J and clone size are those of that table, while D and trimming were read from the DNA. The sample holds about 34,000 clones, approximately 71% seen once. This chain uses TRBV5-1 with TRBJ2-2; D unresolved. The sequence derives from a man aged 80 or over with active or convalescent COVID-19. Sequencing input: peripheral blood. CDR3 bases: TGCGCCAGCAGCTTGGGCCAGAAGACCGGGGAGCTGTTTTTT. Translating gives CASSLGQKTGELFF.